The 26 T cell receptor beta chains below all came from one sample that was sequenced in a study of PD-L1 blockade in urothelial cancer. Assay: immunoSEQ multiplex PCR; the TCRdb copy retains only in-frame clones and omits some. The sample consists of some 54,000 clones, under 90% of them appearing once. Material: PBMCs, obtained around atezolizumab (anti-PD-L1) treatment. The origin of the receptors is a middle-aged man with urothelial cancer.

The CDR3 reads CASSLIGLAGVRAYEQYF. For the CDR3, the DNA is TGTGCCAGCAGCTTAATAGGACTAGCGGGAGTAAGGGCCTACGAGCAGTACTTC. The V gene is TRBV7-8, the J gene TRBJ2-7; 13 nucleotides match TRBD2. Trimming cost V 2 bases and J 2 bases; bases outside gene matches: 9. Germline CDR1 and CDR2: SGHVS and FQNEAQ. The CDR3 sequence is 18 residues long.

This chain uses TRBV7-2 with TRBJ2-7; 8 bases are shared with TRBD2. The CDR3 contains 12 residues. The V and J ends lost 7 bases and 5 bases, in that order; junction bases with no gene match: 4. The V gene's germline CDR1 is SGHTA and CDR2 FQGNSA. CDR3 bases: TGTGCCAGCACCAGCGGGAGCGACGAGCAGTACTTC. This encodes CASTSGSDEQYF.

The chain recombines TRBV18 with TRBJ2-3, with D perhaps TRBD2 (6 bases). Trimming left V 3 bases short and J 2 bases short, with 12 bases between. Germline CDR1 is KGHSH and CDR2 is LQKENI. The CDR3 runs 15 residues. CDR3 loop: CASSPFGEDTDTQYF. The CDR3 DNA reads as TGTGCCAGCTCACCCTTCGGGGAGGACACAGATACGCAGTATTTT. Full variable domain (rest looked up from reference TRBV18 and TRBJ2-3): NAGVMQNPRHLVRRRGQEARLRCSPMKGHSHVYWYRQLPEEGLKFMVYLQKENIIDESGMPKERFSAEFPKEGPSILRIQQVVRGDSAAYFCASSPFGEDTDTQYFGPGTRLTVL.

The chain is built from TRBV5-1 and TRBJ2-5, with D possibly matching TRBD2 (5 bases). The V gene's germline CDR1 is SGHRS and CDR2 YFSETQ. The CDR3 is 13 amino acids. V gave up 3 bases and J gave up 4 bases, with 10 bases separating them. The CDR3 loop reads CASSSRTLETQYF. The CDR3 bases are TGCGCCAGCAGCTCCCGGACTTTAGAGACCCAGTACTTC. The complete variable domain, with remaining parts taken from reference TRBV5-1 and TRBJ2-5, reads KAGVTQTPRYLIKTRGQQVTLSCSPISGHRSVSWYQQTPGQGLQFLFEYFSETQRNKGNFPGRFSGRQFSNSRSEMNVSTLELGDSALYLCASSSRTLETQYFGPGTRLLVL.

The rearrangement links TRBV15 to TRBJ2-7, with 13 nucleotides matching TRBD2. Germline-derived CDR1 and CDR2 are LNHNV and YYDKDF (reference sequence). This CDR3 contains 14 residues. V shed 8 bases, J shed 0 bases, and the junction held 1 base outside the gene matches. CDR3 sequence: CATRTSGSSYEQYF. CDR3 nucleotide sequence: TGTGCCACCCGGACTAGCGGGAGCTCCTACGAGCAGTACTTC. Full variable domain (outside the CDR3, taken from reference TRBV15 and TRBJ2-7): DAMVIQNPRYQVTQFGKPVTLSCSQTLNHNVMYWYQQKSSQAPKLLFHYYDKDFNNEADTPDNFQSRRPNTSFCFLDIRSPGLGDTAMYLCATRTSGSSYEQYFGPGTRLTVT.

The chain joins TRBV19 to TRBJ1-2; 10 bases match TRBD1. V was clipped by 3 bases and J by 3 bases; unmatched bases: 16. CDR3 length equals 19 residues. From germline, CDR1 is LNHDA and CDR2 SQIVND (reference sequence). As DNA, the CDR3 is TGTGCCAGTAGTATGTCCCTGTTTGACAGGGGGCGAAGTGACTATGGCTACACCTTC. This encodes CASSMSLFDRGRSDYGYTF.

V usage is TRBV11-3 and J usage is TRBJ2-2; TRBD1 aligns across 7 bases. V shed 6 bases, J shed 5 bases, and the junction held 3 bases outside the gene matches. The CDR3 runs 13 residues. CDR1 is SGHNT, CDR2 YENEEA, per germline. CDR3 coding DNA: TGTGCCAGCAGGCCGACAGGGACCGGGGAGCTGTTTTTT. Amino acid sequence: CASRPTGTGELFF.

The V call is TRBV5-8, the J call TRBJ2-1; 11 bases are shared with TRBD2. CDR3 length: 17 residues. Germline assignment: CDR1 SGHTS and CDR2 YDEGEE. The trim removed 4 bases at V and 1 base at J, leaving 7 bases unmatched. The CDR3 protein is CASSLRTSGYSYNEQFF. The CDR3 DNA reads as TGTGCCAGCAGCCTCAGGACTAGCGGGTATTCCTACAATGAGCAGTTCTTC. Using reference TRBV5-8 and TRBJ2-1 for the parts outside the CDR3, the full variable domain is EAGVTQSPTHLIKTRGQQATLRCSPISGHTSVYWYQQALGLGLQFLLWYDEGEERNRGNFPPRFSGRQFPNYSSELNVNALELEDSALYLCASSLRTSGYSYNEQFFGPGTRLTVL.

This clone has only a few counts. The rearrangement links TRBV19 to TRBJ2-1, with a weak D call TRBD2 (5 bases). The germline V gene encodes CDR1 LNHDA and CDR2 SQIVND (reference sequence). V was pared by 1 base and J by 4 bases, with 11 bases between. The CDR3 contains 15 residues. The CDR3 protein is CASSIATDLYNEQFF. The CDR3 coding sequence is TGTGCCAGTAGTATAGCCACGGACTTGTACAATGAGCAGTTCTTC.

V is TRBV2 and J is TRBJ2-3; possible D gene TRBD1, 5 bases. V was pared by 0 bases and J by 9 bases, with 13 bases between. This CDR3 spans 14 amino acids. In germline, CDR1 is SNHLY, CDR2 FYNNEI. CDR3 loop: CASSEASRYRTQYF. The CDR3 DNA follows: TGTGCCAGCAGTGAAGCATCTCGATACAGGACGCAGTATTTT.

This chain joins TRBV6-1 and TRBJ1-5; D uncertain. Trimming shortened V by 1 base and J by 6 bases, and 10 bases separated the two germline ends. This CDR3 is 14 amino acids long. Germline V gene data show CDR1 as MNHNS and CDR2 as SASEGT. CDR3 coding DNA: TGTGCCAGCAGTGAAGTGGAGGGAATTCAGCCCCAGCATTTT. Encoded protein: CASSEVEGIQPQHF.

The chain joins TRBV27 to TRBJ1-1; maybe TRBD1 (6 bases). The CDR3 is 16 residues long. Germline V CDR1 and CDR2: MNHEY, SMNVEV (reference sequence). Trimming removed 0 bases from V and 3 bases from J, with 14 bases in between. DNA for the CDR3: TGTGCCAGCAGTTTATCCGCTCAGGGGTTGGACACTGAAGCTTTCTTT. Residues: CASSLSAQGLDTEAFF.

V usage is TRBV14 and J usage is TRBJ2-1; maybe TRBD2 (5 bases). The CDR3 loop spans 13 amino acids. V was clipped by 6 bases and J by 4 bases, with 10 bases between them. Germline V lookup: CDR1 SGHDN, CDR2 FVKESK. The CDR3 sequence is CASRLDSYNEQFF. The CDR3 DNA follows: TGTGCCAGCAGACTAGACTCTTACAATGAGCAGTTCTTC.

The chain is built from TRBV6-4 and TRBJ1-1; no clear D gene. CDR3 length equals 14 residues. Germline values: CDR1 MRHNA, CDR2 SNTAGT. The ends were cut back, 0 bases at V and 5 bases at J, with 10 bases in the middle. The CDR3 DNA is TGTGCCAGCAGTGACTCTTCCAGAGGGACTGAAGCTTTCTTT. Protein: CASSDSSRGTEAFF.

The V gene is TRBV7-6, the J gene TRBJ2-5; a possible D gene is TRBD1 (5 bases). Trimming removed 2 bases at V and 10 bases at J, with 11 bases between. This CDR3 is 12 amino acids long. Germline V CDR1 and CDR2: SGHVS, FNYEAQ. CDR3 amino acids: CASSLPLGVQYF. CDR3 nucleotides: TGTGCCAGCAGCTTACCTTTAGGGGTCCAGTACTTC.

This clone was seen a few times. This chain connects TRBV6-1 to TRBJ2-3; TRBD1 matches at 9 bases. V lost 11 bases and J lost 6; bases outside the gene matches: 9. Germline V gives CDR1 MNHNS, CDR2 SASEGT. The CDR3 is 13 amino acids. The DNA of the CDR3 is TGTGCCTCCACCCGGGGGACAGGGGATACGCAGTATTTT. It yields the protein CASTRGTGDTQYF.

The chain is built from TRBV2 and TRBJ1-3, with D perhaps matching TRBD1 (6 bases). This CDR3 has 16 amino acids. Germline V gene data show CDR1 as SNHLY and CDR2 as FYNNEI. V dropped 4 bases and J dropped 2 bases, with 15 bases sitting between them. The CDR3 is CASSAHREGTGNTIYF. The DNA of the CDR3 is TGTGCCAGCAGTGCCCACAGGGAAGGAACTGGAAACACCATATATTTT.

V usage is TRBV29-1 and J usage is TRBJ2-6, with 9 bases aligning to TRBD1. Germline lookup yields CDR1 SQVTM and CDR2 ANQGSEA. This CDR3 has 16 residues. The J segment lost 1 base and the V segment lost 7 bases, leaving 8 bases of the junction unmatched. Here the CDR3 DNA reads TGCAGCGCGACCGGGACAGGGAATTCTGGGGCCAACGTCCTGACTTTC. Translating gives CSATGTGNSGANVLTF.

The chain uses TRBV7-9 and TRBJ2-7; 10 bases are a match to TRBD1. Trimming took 5 bases from V and 5 from J; bases not matched to a gene: 9. This CDR3 has 15 residues. The germline V gene encodes CDR1 SEHNR and CDR2 FQNEAQ (reference sequence). The CDR3 bases are TGTGCCAGCAGCCTTACCGGGACAGGGGCCCACGAGCAGTACTTC. The encoded protein is CASSLTGTGAHEQYF.

The gene calls are TRBV20-1 and TRBJ2-7, with D perhaps TRBD2 (6 bases). CDR1 and CDR2 (germline): DFQATT, SNEGSKA (reference sequence). The CDR3 is made up of 11 amino acids. The V gene lost 3 bases and the J gene lost 9 bases, with 12 bases spanning the gap. CDR3 sequence (DNA): TGCAGTGCTAGCGGAGGGACGGGGCAGTACTTC. It yields the protein CSASGGTGQYF.

The J gene is TRBJ1-1, the V gene TRBV19; 7 bases map to TRBD1. V lost 10 bases, J lost 5 bases, and 10 bases stayed unmatched. CDR3 size: 13 residues. Germline V gene data show CDR1 as LNHDA and CDR2 as SQIVND (reference sequence). The CDR3 coding sequence is TGTGCCACTTCTCGACAGGGTAGGACTGAAGCTTTCTTT. It specifies CATSRQGRTEAFF.

In this sample, this clone turned up a few times. The CDR3 DNA reads as TGTGCCAGCAGCGGCGGGACAGGGATTGACATTCAGTACTTC. Amino acid sequence: CASSGGTGIDIQYF. The rearrangement uses TRBV7-9 and TRBJ2-4, with TRBD1 matching 9 bases. CDR3 size: 14 residues. The germline CDR1 and CDR2 sequences are SEHNR and FQNEAQ (reference sequence). V shed 5 bases, J shed 8 bases, and the junction held 7 bases outside the gene matches.

This rearrangement joins TRBV5-1 to TRBJ2-7, with 9 positions matching TRBD1. Germline CDR1 is SGHRS and CDR2 is YFSETQ. The CDR3 runs to 17 residues. V gave up 4 bases and J gave up 4 bases; unmatched junction bases: 15. CDR3 in amino acids: CASSDPFTGGVLYEQYF. The CDR3 DNA reads TGCGCCAGCAGCGACCCCTTCACAGGGGGCGTGTTATACGAGCAGTACTTC.

The rearrangement uses TRBV7-8 and TRBJ1-1; 10 nucleotides line up with TRBD1. This CDR3 comprises 15 residues. The ends lost 5 bases at V and 5 bases at J; junction bases unmatched: 8. Germline-derived CDR1 and CDR2 are SGHVS and FQNEAQ. The CDR3 region is CASSQVDRGRTEAFF. DNA of the CDR3: TGTGCCAGCAGCCAGGTCGACAGGGGGCGGACTGAAGCTTTCTTT.

The chain links TRBV7-8 to TRBJ1-5; D uncertain. Trimming pared 1 base from V and 4 bases from J, leaving 11 bases between. The CDR3 is made up of 15 amino acids. CDR1 is SGHVS and CDR2 is FQNEAQ in the germline V gene. The DNA of the CDR3 is TGTGCCAGCAGCTTAGGACGTGGGCTAAATCAGCCCCAGCATTTT. Its translation is CASSLGRGLNQPQHF.

The rearrangement joins TRBV5-8 to TRBJ1-2, with D maybe TRBD1 (5 bases). CDR1 is SGHTS, CDR2 YDEGEE, per germline. The CDR3 length is 13 residues. Trimming cost V 0 bases and J 4 bases, with 7 bases left between them. This CDR3 reads CASSLVQGYGYTF. In nucleotides, the CDR3 is TGTGCCAGCAGCTTGGTTCAGGGCTATGGCTACACCTTC.